Following are 8 T cell receptor beta chains from one sample sequenced in a study of blood T cells in healthy people across ages. A sample-barcoded 5' primer and a J-beta primer mix were used in a second PCR of about 6 to 12 cycles. TCRdb called the 5' RACE reads again in MiXCR, with one record for every CDR3 protein. This sample has 1.2 million to 1.5 million distinct CDR3 sequences, with approximately 59% found just once. Material for sequencing was blood. These receptors originate from a young man in good health.

The rearrangement uses TRBV7-9 and TRBJ2-5; D is unclear. The J call may be incorrect, as the DNA end agrees better with TRBJ2-7. Germline V gene lookup returns CDR1 SEHNR and CDR2 FQNEAQ (reference sequence). The CDR3 has 12 residues. CDR3 nucleotide sequence: TGTGCCAGCAGCGCCCCCGAACTCGAGCAGTACTTC. Its translation is CASSAPELEQYF.

This clonotype appeared a few times. V is TRBV6-5 and J is TRBJ2-3; 8 bases match TRBD2. The V gene's germline CDR1 is MNHEY and CDR2 SVGAGI. Trimming at V came to 4 bases and at J to 3 bases, leaving 6 bases not matched to a gene. The CDR3 loop spans 15 amino acids. The CDR3 bases are TGTGCCAGCAGTTTTAGCGGGGTGGGGACAGATACGCAGTATTTT. Encoded protein: CASSFSGVGTDTQYF.

The chain uses TRBV29-1 and TRBJ2-2; 13 nucleotides align to TRBD2. In germline, CDR1 is SQVTM, CDR2 ANQGSEA. The CDR3 covers 14 residues. Unmatched junction bases numbered 2, after V lost 4 bases and J lost 6 bases. CDR3 sequence: CSVGTSGGAGELFF. CDR3 coding DNA: TGCAGCGTTGGTACTAGCGGGGGGGCCGGGGAGCTGTTTTTT.

The chain links TRBV21-1 to TRBJ1-4. TRBV21-1 is labeled a pseudogene. This CDR3 is 13 amino acids long. The CDR3 DNA is TGTGCCAGCAGCAAACTCGTCACGGGAAAACTGTTTTTT. Encoded protein: CASSKLVTGKLFF.

The chain is built from TRBV20-1 and TRBJ1-2, with TRBD1 as a possible D gene (5 bases). Germline lookup yields CDR1 DFQATT and CDR2 SNEGSKA (reference sequence). This CDR3 is 13 amino acids long. The V end was cut by 7 bases, the J end by 7 bases, with 19 bases between. In DNA form, the CDR3 reads TGCAGTGTCCGGGACCGGCGCTCTATTGGCTACACCTTC. Amino acids: CSVRDRRSIGYTF.

This clonotype appeared once. The V gene is TRBV4-2, the J gene TRBJ2-7; tentatively, D is TRBD1 (6 bases). Judging by the DNA end, TRBJ2-5 fits better; the J call may be wrong. This CDR3 is built from 15 residues. Germline assignment: CDR1 LGHNA and CDR2 YNFKEQ. CDR3 coding DNA: TGTGCCAGCAGCCAAGAGGGGACAAAAGGTGGGACCCAGTACTTC. This translates into CASSQEGTKGGTQYF.

Of note for this clonotype: No conserved phenylalanine or tryptophan ends this CDR3, so it is likely a read error. The chain combines TRBV29-1 with TRBJ2-3; D remains unclear. Germline V gene data show CDR1 as SQVTM and CDR2 as ANQGSEA. The ends were cut back, 4 bases at V and 4 bases at J, with 15 bases in the middle. The CDR3 loop spans 14 amino acids. CDR3 nucleotide sequence: TGCAGCGTTGGGGAAGGCCAAGGTGCAGATACGCAGTATCTT. Protein sequence: CSVGEGQGADTQYL.

The chain carries TRBV12-3 or TRBV12-4 and TRBJ1-2; TRBD1 agrees at 12 bases. This CDR3 is 16 amino acids long. V gave up 2 bases and J gave up 6 bases; unmatched junction bases: 7. The CDR3 DNA is TGTGCCAGCAGTTTACCCGGGACAGGGGGCGCTAATGGCTACACCTTC. Protein: CASSLPGTGGANGYTF.